The text below deals with one T cell receptor beta chain. The data belong to a study of blood T cell repertoires in COVID-19. About the research overall: Acute-phase and convalescent COVID-19 samples originated in the United States, Italy and Spain. Nucleic acid was either cDNA or gDNA, and it came from T cells, B-cell-depleted T cells, or PBMCs.

The germline CDR1 and CDR2 sequences are SGHKS and YYEKEE (reference sequence). The CDR3 consists of 14 residues. Trimming removed 2 bases from V and 2 bases from J; junction bases left unmatched: 2. Method: immunoSEQ multiplex PCR; TCRdb's copy keeps in-frame clones and lacks some. The data contain some 250,000 clones, over 80% of them seen just once; the ten biggest clones take up 27%. The sample was peripheral blood. The TCR originated in a man aged 40-49 years with acute or convalescent COVID-19. The chain has TRBV5-5 and TRBJ2-7; 9 bases are shared with TRBD2. The CDR3 spells CASSLAGGTYEQYF. CDR3 sequence (DNA): TGTGCCAGCAGCTTAGCGGGAGGAACCTACGAGCAGTACTTC. The entire variable domain, with the rest obtained from reference TRBV5-5 and TRBJ2-7, is as follows: DAGVTQSPTHLIKTRGQQVTLRCSPISGHKSVSWYQQVLGQGPQFIFQYYEKEERGRGNFPDRFSARQFPNYSSELNVNALLLGDSALYLCASSLAGGTYEQYFGPGTRLTVT.